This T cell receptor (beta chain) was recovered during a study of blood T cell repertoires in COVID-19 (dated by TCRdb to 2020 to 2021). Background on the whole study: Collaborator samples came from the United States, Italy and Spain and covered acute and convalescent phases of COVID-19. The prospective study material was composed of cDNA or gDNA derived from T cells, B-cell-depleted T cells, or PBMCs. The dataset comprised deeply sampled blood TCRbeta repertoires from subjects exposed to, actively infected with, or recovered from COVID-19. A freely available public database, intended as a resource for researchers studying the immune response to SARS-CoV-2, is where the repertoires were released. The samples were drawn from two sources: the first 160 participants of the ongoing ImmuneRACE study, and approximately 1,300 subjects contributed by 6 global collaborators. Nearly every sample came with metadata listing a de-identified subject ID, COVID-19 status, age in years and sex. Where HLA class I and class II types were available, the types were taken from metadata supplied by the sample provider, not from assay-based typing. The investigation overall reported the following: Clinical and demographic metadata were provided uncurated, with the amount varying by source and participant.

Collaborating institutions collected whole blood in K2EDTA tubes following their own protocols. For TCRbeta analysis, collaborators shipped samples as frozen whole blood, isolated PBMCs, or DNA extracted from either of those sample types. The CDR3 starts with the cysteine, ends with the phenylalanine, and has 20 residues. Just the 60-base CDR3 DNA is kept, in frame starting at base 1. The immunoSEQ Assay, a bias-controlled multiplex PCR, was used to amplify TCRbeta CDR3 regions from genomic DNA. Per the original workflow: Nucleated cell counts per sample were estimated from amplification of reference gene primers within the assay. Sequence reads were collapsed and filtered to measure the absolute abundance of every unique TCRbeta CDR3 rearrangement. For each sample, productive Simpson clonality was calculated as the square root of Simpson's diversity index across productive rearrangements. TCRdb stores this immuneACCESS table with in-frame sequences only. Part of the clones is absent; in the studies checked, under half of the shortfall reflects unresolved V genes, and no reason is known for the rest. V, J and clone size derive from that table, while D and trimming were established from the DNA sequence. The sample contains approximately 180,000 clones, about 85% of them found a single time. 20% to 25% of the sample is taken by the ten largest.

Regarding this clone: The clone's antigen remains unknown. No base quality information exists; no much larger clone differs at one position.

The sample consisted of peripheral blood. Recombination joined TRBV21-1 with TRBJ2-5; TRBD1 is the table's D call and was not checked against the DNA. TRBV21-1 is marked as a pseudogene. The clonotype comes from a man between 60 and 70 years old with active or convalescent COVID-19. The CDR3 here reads CASSKWDSPSKLPYQETQYF. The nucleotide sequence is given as TGTGCCAGCAGCAAATGGGACAGTCCCTCCAAACTACCGTACCAAGAGACCCAGTACTTC.